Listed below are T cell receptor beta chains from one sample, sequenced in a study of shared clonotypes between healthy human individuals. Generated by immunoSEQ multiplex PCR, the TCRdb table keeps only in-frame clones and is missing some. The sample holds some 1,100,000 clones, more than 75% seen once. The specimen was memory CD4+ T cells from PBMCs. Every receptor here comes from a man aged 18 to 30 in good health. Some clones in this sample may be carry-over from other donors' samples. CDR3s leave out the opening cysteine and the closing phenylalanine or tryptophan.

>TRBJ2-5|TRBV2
ASRTDRAEGGTQY
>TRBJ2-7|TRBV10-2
ASSERPGGGEQY
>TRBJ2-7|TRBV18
ASLGNRVGYEQY
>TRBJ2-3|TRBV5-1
ASSTRDRVVDTQY
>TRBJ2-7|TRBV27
ASSSLGRDRGLAGGRGEQY
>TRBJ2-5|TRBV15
ATSRGGSVETQY
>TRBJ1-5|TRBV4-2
ASSQDRGDQPQH
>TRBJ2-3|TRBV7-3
ASSPAGASTDTQY
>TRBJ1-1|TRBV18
ASSPGVIKNTEAF
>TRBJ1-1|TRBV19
ASSIDQDRVRTEAF
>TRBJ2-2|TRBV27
ATARGGGTSLGGELF
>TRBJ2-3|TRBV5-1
ASSLGQAPDTQY
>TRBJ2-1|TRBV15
ATSRDFGTSGRGQF
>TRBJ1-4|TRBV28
ASSFRSFNEKLF
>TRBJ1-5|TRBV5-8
ASSSFGTANQPQH
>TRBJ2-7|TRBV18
ASSPTRVGRGYEQY
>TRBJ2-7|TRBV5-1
ASSLSGGRRSYEQY
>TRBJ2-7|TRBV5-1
ASSLDSGAGQPTYEQY
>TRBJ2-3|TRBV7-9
ASSSLYTDTQY
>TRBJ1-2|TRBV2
ASTPQGASYGYT
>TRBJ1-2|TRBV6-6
ASSFFPIYGYT
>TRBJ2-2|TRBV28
ATQIGGSRAGELF
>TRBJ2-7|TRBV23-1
APGGSVGYEQY
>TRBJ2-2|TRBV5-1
ASSLWEGGGELF
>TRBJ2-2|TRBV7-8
ASSLVPGLAGNTGELF
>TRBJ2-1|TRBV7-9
ASSFDGGAYNEQF
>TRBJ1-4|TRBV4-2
ASSQDRQREKLF
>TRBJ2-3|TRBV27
ASSPGGLAGMFGTDTQY
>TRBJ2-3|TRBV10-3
AISEWVASYADTQY
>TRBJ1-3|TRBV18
ASSPKGNPGNTIY
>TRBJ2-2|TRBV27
ASKTATGELF
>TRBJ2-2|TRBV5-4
ASSPNSARGTGELF
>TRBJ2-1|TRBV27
ASSLSVRTRIGLEQF
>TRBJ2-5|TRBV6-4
ASSATGQETQY
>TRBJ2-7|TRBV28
ASSFRGPSSYEQY
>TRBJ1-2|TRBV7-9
ASSNYPQGAGGYT
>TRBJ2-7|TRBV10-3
AISDPMSAVTPYEQY